A selection of T cell receptor beta chains follows, all from one sample in a study of cytomegalovirus exposure and HLA in healthy donors. Repertoires were generated with immunoSEQ multiplex PCR, while TCRdb's copy carries only in-frame clones and drops some. The data contain approximately 200,000 clones, 65% to 90% of them singletons. The material sequenced was PBMCs. All receptors derive from a woman in her forties or fifties in good health and CMV-seronegative. CDR3s include the opening cysteine and the closing phenylalanine or tryptophan. Fields, in order: D gene, V gene, clone size, J gene, CDR3 protein, CDR3 DNA. The D gene is left open where the match is weak. The size field is filled for only some rows; it gives once, few, many or a size class.

D gene: -
V gene: TRBV27
clone size: -
J gene: TRBJ2-4
CDR3 protein: CASKERAGANPKNIQYF
CDR3 DNA: TGTGCCAGCAAGGAAAGGGCGGGCGCCAATCCCAAAAACATTCAGTACTTC

D gene: -
V gene: TRBV6-5
clone size: few
J gene: TRBJ1-1
CDR3 protein: CASSYSRQMMNTEAFF
CDR3 DNA: TGTGCCAGCAGTTACTCGAGACAGATGATGAACACTGAAGCTTTCTTT

D gene: -
V gene: TRBV6-4
clone size: -
J gene: TRBJ2-5
CDR3 protein: CASNMSTQYF
CDR3 DNA: TGTGCCAGCAACATGTCGACCCAGTACTTC

D gene: -
V gene: TRBV6-1
clone size: -
J gene: TRBJ2-7
CDR3 protein: CASSRTGVHSYEQYF
CDR3 DNA: TGTGCCAGCAGTAGAACGGGTGTACATTCCTACGAGCAGTACTTC

D gene: -
V gene: TRBV6-1
clone size: -
J gene: TRBJ2-7
CDR3 protein: CASSSGAYEQYF
CDR3 DNA: TGTGCCAGCAGTTCCGGGGCCTACGAGCAGTACTTC

D gene: -
V gene: TRBV7-2
clone size: -
J gene: TRBJ1-1
CDR3 protein: CASSFVTTRGRNTEAFF
CDR3 DNA: TGTGCCAGCAGCTTCGTAACTACACGAGGGAGAAACACTGAAGCTTTCTTT

D gene: TRBD1
V gene: TRBV27
clone size: -
J gene: TRBJ1-2
CDR3 protein: CASRGTGKGSGYTF
CDR3 DNA: TGTGCCAGCAGGGGGACAGGGAAAGGAAGTGGCTACACCTTC

D gene: -
V gene: TRBV15
clone size: -
J gene: TRBJ2-3
CDR3 protein: CATSQGRASTDTQYF
CDR3 DNA: TGTGCCACCAGCCAAGGGAGAGCTAGCACAGATACGCAGTATTTT

D gene: TRBD1
V gene: TRBV7-9
clone size: -
J gene: TRBJ1-1
CDR3 protein: CASRPGTGWTEAFF
CDR3 DNA: TGTGCCAGCAGGCCCGGGACAGGGTGGACTGAAGCTTTCTTT

D gene: -
V gene: TRBV2
clone size: -
J gene: TRBJ1-1
CDR3 protein: CASSVQGTTEAFF
CDR3 DNA: TGTGCCAGCAGTGTTCAGGGTACCACTGAAGCTTTCTTT

D gene: -
V gene: TRBV2
clone size: -
J gene: TRBJ1-2
CDR3 protein: CASSGSRGNYGYTF
CDR3 DNA: TGTGCCAGCAGTGGGTCGCGGGGGAACTATGGCTACACCTTC

D gene: -
V gene: TRBV28
clone size: -
J gene: TRBJ2-3
CDR3 protein: CASSFYPPEDTQYF
CDR3 DNA: TGTGCCAGCAGTTTTTACCCTCCTGAGGATACGCAGTATTTT

D gene: -
V gene: TRBV5-1
clone size: -
J gene: TRBJ1-1
CDR3 protein: CASSWGTGRMNTEAFF
CDR3 DNA: TGCGCCAGCAGCTGGGGTACAGGGCGGATGAACACTGAAGCTTTCTTT

D gene: -
V gene: TRBV28
clone size: -
J gene: TRBJ1-3
CDR3 protein: CASREQPRNTIYF
CDR3 DNA: TGTGCCAGCAGGGAACAGCCCCGAAACACCATATATTTT

D gene: TRBD2
V gene: TRBV4-2
clone size: -
J gene: TRBJ2-1
CDR3 protein: CASRGLAGSYNEQFF
CDR3 DNA: TGTGCCAGCAGAGGACTAGCGGGCTCCTACAATGAGCAGTTCTTC

D gene: TRBD1
V gene: TRBV7-9
clone size: -
J gene: TRBJ2-7
CDR3 protein: CASSFPRRGQDEQYF
CDR3 DNA: TGTGCCAGCAGCTTTCCCCGCAGGGGGCAGGACGAGCAGTACTTC

D gene: TRBD2
V gene: TRBV7-8
clone size: -
J gene: TRBJ2-4
CDR3 protein: CASSLGGLAELKNIQYF
CDR3 DNA: TGTGCCAGCAGCTTAGGGGGACTAGCGGAGCTCAAAAACATTCAGTACTTC

D gene: TRBD2
V gene: TRBV9
clone size: -
J gene: TRBJ2-7
CDR3 protein: CASSAETSGRRNEQYF
CDR3 DNA: TGTGCCAGCAGCGCCGAGACTAGCGGGAGACGGAACGAGCAGTACTTC

D gene: TRBD1
V gene: TRBV27
clone size: -
J gene: TRBJ2-5
CDR3 protein: CASRNEQGWETQYF
CDR3 DNA: TGTGCCAGCAGAAACGAACAGGGGTGGGAGACCCAGTACTTC

D gene: TRBD2
V gene: TRBV28
clone size: -
J gene: TRBJ2-1
CDR3 protein: CASSLKLLAGERNEQFF
CDR3 DNA: TGTGCCAGCAGTTTAAAGCTTCTAGCGGGAGAGCGCAATGAGCAGTTCTTC

D gene: TRBD2
V gene: TRBV5-1
clone size: -
J gene: TRBJ2-3
CDR3 protein: CASSLVAGGIDTQYF
CDR3 DNA: TGCGCCAGCAGCTTGGTAGCGGGAGGGATAGATACGCAGTATTTT

D gene: -
V gene: TRBV4-2
clone size: -
J gene: TRBJ2-5
CDR3 protein: CASSQVRHPRETQYF
CDR3 DNA: TGTGCCAGCAGCCAAGTCAGGCACCCCCGGGAGACCCAGTACTTC

D gene: TRBD1
V gene: TRBV6-6
clone size: few
J gene: TRBJ1-5
CDR3 protein: CASSYSGQANQPQHF
CDR3 DNA: TGTGCCAGCAGTTACTCGGGACAGGCCAATCAGCCCCAGCATTTT

D gene: TRBD2
V gene: TRBV6-4
clone size: once
J gene: TRBJ2-3
CDR3 protein: CASSEAGAPTDTQYF
CDR3 DNA: TGTGCCAGCAGTGAAGCGGGAGCCCCCACAGATACGCAGTATTTT

D gene: -
V gene: TRBV18
clone size: -
J gene: TRBJ1-5
CDR3 protein: CASSPYIQGTSNQPQHF
CDR3 DNA: TGTGCCAGCTCACCGTATATACAGGGTACTAGCAATCAGCCCCAGCATTTT

D gene: -
V gene: TRBV28
clone size: -
J gene: TRBJ2-3
CDR3 protein: CASGPFDSRADTQYF
CDR3 DNA: TGTGCCAGCGGTCCCTTTGATTCGAGAGCAGATACGCAGTATTTT